The 18 T cell receptor beta chains below come from one sample, sequenced in a study of cytomegalovirus exposure and HLA in healthy donors. The PCR contained 60 Vbeta and 13 Jbeta primers. The protocol was immunoSEQ multiplex PCR, while the TCRdb copy is restricted to in-frame clones and leaves out a portion. The sample has approximately 190,000 clones; 82% are singletons. Material for sequencing was PBMCs. The receptors were gathered from a woman in her late teens or twenties in good health and CMV-seronegative.

The chain carries TRBV18 and TRBJ2-7; TRBD1 agrees at 9 bases. Germline values: CDR1 KGHSH, CDR2 LQKENI. The CDR3 covers 15 residues. V was clipped by 3 bases and J by 7 bases; unmatched bases: 10. Here the CDR3 reads CASSPRDRAWEEQYF. The CDR3 DNA reads TGTGCCAGCTCACCCCGGGACAGGGCATGGGAAGAGCAGTACTTC.

V and J are TRBV19 and TRBJ1-2; TRBD1 matches 10 bases. Trimming at V came to 3 bases and at J to 5 bases, leaving 6 bases not matched to a gene. This CDR3 comprises 15 residues. The germline V gene has CDR1 LNHDA and CDR2 SQIVND (reference sequence). The CDR3: CASSIGGQGGYGYTF. CDR3 coding DNA: TGTGCCAGTAGTATCGGTGGACAGGGGGGTTATGGCTACACCTTC.

This clone was recorded only once. The chain recombines TRBV5-1 with TRBJ2-1; tentative D call: TRBD2 (5 bases). The germline V gene has CDR1 SGHRS and CDR2 YFSETQ. This CDR3 is built from 15 residues. The germline V and J ends were trimmed by 3 bases and 5 bases, with 15 bases remaining between them. The CDR3 DNA follows: TGCGCCAGCAGCTCCGAGGGTCTTAGCCACAATGAGCAGTTCTTC. This gives the protein CASSSEGLSHNEQFF. Using reference TRBV5-1 and TRBJ2-1 for the parts outside the CDR3, the full variable domain is KAGVTQTPRYLIKTRGQQVTLSCSPISGHRSVSWYQQTPGQGLQFLFEYFSETQRNKGNFPGRFSGRQFSNSRSEMNVSTLELGDSALYLCASSSEGLSHNEQFFGPGTRLTVL.

The genes are TRBV2 and TRBJ2-2, with 10 bases aligning to TRBD2. This CDR3 is 16 amino acids long. Germline assignment: CDR1 SNHLY and CDR2 FYNNEI. J was trimmed by 7 bases and V by 7 bases; bases with no gene match: 12. CDR3 protein: CASTGSGGALGGELFF. In DNA form, the CDR3 reads TGTGCCAGCACTGGGAGCGGGGGGGCCTTAGGCGGGGAGCTGTTTTTT.

The chain employs TRBV7-2 and TRBJ2-7; TRBD2 aligns across 14 bases. Germline V gives CDR1 SGHTA, CDR2 FQGNSA. The CDR3 is 16 residues long. Losses at the gene ends were 5 bases for V and 0 bases for J; bases not matched to a gene: 3. The CDR3, as DNA: TGTGCCAGCAGCCCGGGACTAGCGGGGGCCTCCTACGAGCAGTACTTC. Protein product: CASSPGLAGASYEQYF.

This clone has a single count. The chain links TRBV6-5 to TRBJ1-1; D ambiguous. Looked up from germline, CDR1 is MNHEY and CDR2 is SVGAGI. V was clipped by 8 bases and J by 1 base, with 11 bases between them. The CDR3 is made up of 13 amino acids. The CDR3 DNA sequence: TGTGCCAGCCTCTTCCGAGCGAACACTGAAGCTTTCTTT. Its protein product is CASLFRANTEAFF.

This clone has a handful of counts. The V call is TRBV4-1, the J call TRBJ1-1; D is undetermined. Trimming removed 2 bases from V and 1 base from J, with 14 bases in between. CDR1 is MGHRA, CDR2 YSYEKL, per germline. The CDR3 is made up of 16 amino acids. The CDR3 nucleotides are TGCGCCAGCAGCCAATACGTCGACAAGCCGAACACTGAAGCTTTCTTT. As protein: CASSQYVDKPNTEAFF.

The chain carries TRBV11-2 and TRBJ2-7; weak D call: TRBD2 (6 bases). The CDR3 runs to 15 residues. V lost 0 bases and J 3 bases, leaving 12 bases between the germline ends. Germline V lookup: CDR1 SGHAT, CDR2 FQNNGV. This CDR3 reads CASSLDQLRDYEQYF. In nucleotides, the CDR3 is TGTGCCAGCAGCTTAGATCAGTTGCGGGACTACGAGCAGTACTTC.

The chain recombines TRBV2 with TRBJ2-7; D might be TRBD1 (5 bases). The germline gives CDR1 SNHLY, CDR2 FYNNEI. The CDR3 has 17 residues. V lost 3 bases, J lost 0 bases, and 18 bases lay in between. CDR3 region: CASSDSVTVLSSYEQYF. The CDR3 DNA follows: TGTGCCAGCAGTGATTCGGTGACAGTTTTGAGCTCCTACGAGCAGTACTTC.

In DNA form, the CDR3 reads TGTGCCAGCAGCGAGATTCTGAACACTGAAGCTTTCTTT. Translation: CASSEILNTEAFF. The chain employs TRBV7-9 and TRBJ1-1, with no clear D. The CDR3 contains 13 residues. Deletions cut 5 bases from V and 0 bases from J, with 7 bases between. Germline CDR1 is SEHNR and CDR2 is FQNEAQ (reference sequence).

V usage is TRBV14 and J usage is TRBJ2-1; D perhaps matches TRBD2 (6 bases). The CDR3 is 14 residues long. V lost 1 base to trimming and J lost 4 bases, with 8 bases between them. Germline loops: CDR1 SGHDN, CDR2 FVKESK. The CDR3 region has the DNA TGTGCCAGCAGCCAAGTAGCGGTATACAATGAGCAGTTCTTC. Protein: CASSQVAVYNEQFF.

This chain uses TRBV5-1 with TRBJ1-2; D not certain. The CDR3 is 15 amino acids. With 4 bases removed from V and 1 base from J, the gap between germline ends came to 14 bases. CDR1 is SGHRS and CDR2 is YFSETQ in the germline V gene. CDR3 in DNA: TGCGCCAGCAGCCCGGGCCTCGACTATAACTATGGCTACACCTTC. It is translated as CASSPGLDYNYGYTF. Looking up the rest from reference TRBV5-1 and TRBJ1-2 gives the full variable domain: KAGVTQTPRYLIKTRGQQVTLSCSPISGHRSVSWYQQTPGQGLQFLFEYFSETQRNKGNFPGRFSGRQFSNSRSEMNVSTLELGDSALYLCASSPGLDYNYGYTFGSGTRLTVV.

This sequence joins TRBV5-6 and TRBJ2-7; D not certain. CDR1 and CDR2 (germline): SGHDT, YYEEEE. The CDR3 is 13 amino acids. Trimming removed 4 bases at V and 6 bases at J, with 14 bases between. The CDR3 sequence is CASSPFVGAEQYF. Here the CDR3 DNA reads TGTGCCAGCAGCCCTTTTGTGGGCGCCGAGCAGTACTTC.

This clone is a singleton in its sample. The chain links TRBV7-2 to TRBJ1-4; 7 nucleotides match TRBD1. The V segment lost 3 bases and the J segment 11 bases; nucleotides outside the gene matches: 3. CDR3 size: 12 residues. Germline lookup yields CDR1 SGHTA and CDR2 FQGNSA. Written as DNA, the CDR3 is TGTGCCAGCAGCTTGACAGGGAGGAAACTGTTTTTT. The encoded protein is CASSLTGRKLFF. The entire variable domain, with the rest obtained from reference TRBV7-2 and TRBJ1-4, is as follows: GAGVSQSPSNKVTEKGKDVELRCDPISGHTALYWYRQSLGQGLEFLIYFQGNSAPDKSGLPSDRFSAERTGGSVSTLTIQRTQQEDSAVYLCASSLTGRKLFFGSGTQLSVL.

V gene TRBV11-3 combines with J gene TRBJ2-5; D possibly corresponds to TRBD1 (5 bases). CDR1 and CDR2 from the germline V gene are SGHNT and YENEEA. This CDR3 spans 14 amino acids. V was shortened by 6 bases and J by 5 bases, with 16 bases between the two germline ends. The CDR3: CASRSGRQRETQYF. The CDR3 DNA sequence: TGTGCCAGCAGATCAGGGCGACAGAGGGAGACCCAGTACTTC.

This sequence joins TRBV4-1 and TRBJ1-5, with 7 bases fitting TRBD1. V gave up 3 bases and J gave up 4 bases; unmatched junction bases: 12. The CDR3 contains 17 residues. The V gene's germline CDR1 is MGHRA and CDR2 YSYEKL. Written as DNA, the CDR3 is TGCGCCAGCAGCCAGGGGGCCAATGAACAGGGGAATCAGCCCCAGCATTTT. Its translation: CASSQGANEQGNQPQHF.

This chain links TRBV21-1 with TRBJ1-4. TRBV21-1 is given as a pseudogene. This CDR3 region has 14 residues. DNA for the CDR3: TGTGCCAGCAGCAAAGAGGGGGGGCGTGAAAAACTGTTTTTT. Protein: CASSKEGGREKLFF.

This clone was observed once. This chain connects TRBV29-1 to TRBJ2-5, with 12 bases matching TRBD2. J lost 2 bases, V lost 5 bases, and 6 bases had no gene match. From germline, CDR1 is SQVTM and CDR2 ANQGSEA. The CDR3 has 15 residues. The CDR3 loop is CSVIPGTSGQETQYF. In nucleotides, the CDR3 is TGCAGCGTTATTCCCGGGACTAGCGGGCAAGAGACCCAGTACTTC. The entire variable domain, with the rest obtained from reference TRBV29-1 and TRBJ2-5, is as follows: SAVISQKPSRDICQRGTSLTIQCQVDSQVTMMFWYRQQPGQSLTLIATANQGSEATYESGFVIDKFPISRPNLTFSTLTVSNMSPEDSSIYLCSVIPGTSGQETQYFGPGTRLLVL.